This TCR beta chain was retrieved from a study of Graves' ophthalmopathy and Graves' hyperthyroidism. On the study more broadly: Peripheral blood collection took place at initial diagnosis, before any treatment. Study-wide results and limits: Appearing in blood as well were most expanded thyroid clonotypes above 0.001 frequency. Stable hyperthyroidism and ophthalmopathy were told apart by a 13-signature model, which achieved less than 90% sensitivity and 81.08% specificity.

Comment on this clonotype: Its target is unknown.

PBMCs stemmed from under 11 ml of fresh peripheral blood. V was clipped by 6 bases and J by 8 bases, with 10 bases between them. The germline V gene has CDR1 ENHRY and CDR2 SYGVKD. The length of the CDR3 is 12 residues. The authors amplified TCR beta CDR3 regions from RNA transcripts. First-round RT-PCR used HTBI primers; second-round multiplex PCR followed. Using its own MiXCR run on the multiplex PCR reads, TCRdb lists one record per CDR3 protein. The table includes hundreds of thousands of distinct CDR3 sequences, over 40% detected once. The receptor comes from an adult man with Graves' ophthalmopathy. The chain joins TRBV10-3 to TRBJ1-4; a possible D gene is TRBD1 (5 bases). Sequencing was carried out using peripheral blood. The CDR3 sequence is CAISNNREKLFF. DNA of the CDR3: TGTGCCATCAGCAACAACAGGGAAAAACTGTTTTTT.